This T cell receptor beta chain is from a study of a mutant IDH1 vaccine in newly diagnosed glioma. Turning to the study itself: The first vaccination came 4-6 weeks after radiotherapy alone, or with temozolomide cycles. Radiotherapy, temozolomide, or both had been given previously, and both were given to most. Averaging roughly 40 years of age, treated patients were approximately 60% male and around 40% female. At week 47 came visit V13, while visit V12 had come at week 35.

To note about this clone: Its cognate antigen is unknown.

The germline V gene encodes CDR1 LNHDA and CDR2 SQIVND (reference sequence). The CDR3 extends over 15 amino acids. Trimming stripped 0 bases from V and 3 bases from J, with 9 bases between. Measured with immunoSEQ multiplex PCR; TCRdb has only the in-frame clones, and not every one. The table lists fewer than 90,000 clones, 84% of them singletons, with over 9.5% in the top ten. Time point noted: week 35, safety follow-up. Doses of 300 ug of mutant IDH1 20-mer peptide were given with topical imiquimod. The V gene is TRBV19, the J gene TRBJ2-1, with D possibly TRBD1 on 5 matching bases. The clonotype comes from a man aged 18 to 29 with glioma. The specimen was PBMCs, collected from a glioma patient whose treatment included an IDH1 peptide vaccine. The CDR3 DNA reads TGTGCCAGTAGTATAGATTCGGACAACTACAATGAGCAGTTCTTC. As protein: CASSIDSDNYNEQFF.